This TCR beta chain is from a study of metastatic and nonmetastatic thyroid tumors. Thyroid surgery was performed in patients who had received no treatment beforehand. Many counts were recorded for this clone. An end of the junction does not agree with germline; a read error may underlie this. TCRdb re-called the PCR reads via MiXCR. The table lists under 25,000 clones, 20% of them singletons, with 25% to 30% in the top ten. CDR3 size: 18 residues. Germline lookup yields CDR1 SGHTA and CDR2 FQGNSA. The sample comprised blood. This TCR came from a female donor with papillary thyroid cancer or a benign thyroid nodule (not recorded which). Some clones in this sample may be carry-over from other donors' samples. The chain has TRBV7-2 and TRBJ1-1, with 9 bases identical to TRBD1. The CDR3 DNA follows: TGTGCCAGCACCTTACGCCGGGACAGGGAGGTCGGTCGCTTCGAAGCTTTCTTT. Protein product: CASTLRRDREVGRFEAFF.